These 28 T cell receptor beta chains were all obtained from the same sample, sequenced in a study of cytomegalovirus exposure and HLA in healthy donors. With 60 Vbeta and 13 Jbeta primers, the PCR was carried out. Only in-frame clones appear in the TCRdb table, and some are missing; sequencing was by immunoSEQ multiplex PCR. Of fewer than 250,000 clones listed, approximately 80% are singletons. Sequencing input: PBMCs. These receptors were collected from a male donor in good health and CMV-seronegative.

The chain uses TRBV9 and TRBJ2-3; TRBD2 matches at 12 bases. This CDR3 is built from 16 residues. Germline lookup yields CDR1 SGDLS and CDR2 YYNGEE. The V segment lost 3 bases and the J segment 4 bases; nucleotides outside the gene matches: 6. CDR3: CASSGRLAGDSDTQYF. As DNA, the CDR3 is TGTGCCAGCAGCGGACGACTAGCGGGAGATTCAGATACGCAGTATTTT.

This clone was seen just once. Other nucleotide sequences in the sample specify the same CDR3. The V gene is TRBV28, the J gene TRBJ1-3; 7 bases are a match to TRBD1. The germline V gene has CDR1 MDHEN and CDR2 SYDVKM. This CDR3 is built from 15 residues. Trimming took 3 bases from V and 0 from J; bases not matched to a gene: 2. The CDR3 DNA follows: TGTGCCAGCAGTTTCAGGGGGTTCTCTGGAAACACCATATATTTT. It specifies CASSFRGFSGNTIYF. Variable domain in full (rest from reference TRBV28 and TRBJ1-3): DVKVTQSSRYLVKRTGEKVFLECVQDMDHENMFWYRQDPGLGLRLIYFSYDVKMKEKGDIPEGYSVSREKKERFSLILESASTNQTSMYLCASSFRGFSGNTIYFGEGSWLTVV.

This chain joins TRBV20-1 and TRBJ2-7; the match to TRBD1 covers 9 bases. V dropped 7 bases and J dropped 5; count of bases not matched to a gene: 3. The CDR3 runs 11 residues. The germline V gene encodes CDR1 DFQATT and CDR2 SNEGSKA (reference sequence). The CDR3 nucleotides are TGCAGTGTACACAGGGGGCACGAGCAGTACTTC. Its translation is CSVHRGHEQYF.

This chain links TRBV6-5 with TRBJ1-5; 7 nucleotides align to TRBD1. Germline CDR1 MNHEY, CDR2 SVGAGI. The CDR3 is 15 residues long. Germline trimming cut 6 bases from V and 3 bases from J; bases unmatched to any gene: 8. CDR3 coding DNA: TGTGCCAGCAGACCGCCGGGACAGCTCAATCAGCCCCAGCATTTT. Protein: CASRPPGQLNQPQHF.

This chain connects TRBV18 to TRBJ2-7, with 8 bases fitting TRBD1. This CDR3 comprises 15 residues. Germline CDR1 reads KGHSH; CDR2 reads LQKENI. The junction had 6 bases not matched to a gene; V was cut back by 2 bases and J by 3 bases. Written as DNA, the CDR3 is TGTGCCAGCTCACCAGTGGGACAGGCTAACTACGAGCAGTACTTC. This sequence encodes CASSPVGQANYEQYF.

The rearrangement joins TRBV5-8 to TRBJ2-2, with D uncertain. The CDR3 is 14 amino acids. V was pared by 5 bases and J by 5 bases, with 13 bases between. The germline V gene encodes CDR1 SGHTS and CDR2 YDEGEE. The CDR3, as DNA: TGTGCCAGCAGGCGCTCTCCAGGAACCGGGGAGCTGTTTTTT. Translation: CASRRSPGTGELFF. The full variable domain, its missing parts supplied by reference TRBV5-8 and TRBJ2-2, is EAGVTQSPTHLIKTRGQQATLRCSPISGHTSVYWYQQALGLGLQFLLWYDEGEERNRGNFPPRFSGRQFPNYSSELNVNALELEDSALYLCASRRSPGTGELFFGEGSRLTVL.

The chain joins TRBV6-1 to TRBJ1-4; 8 bases line up with TRBD1. V was pared by 5 bases and J by 7 bases, with 9 bases of the junction left unmatched. In germline, CDR1 is MNHNS, CDR2 SASEGT. There are 15 residues in the CDR3. In DNA, the CDR3 is TGTGCCAGCAGTTTGCGACCGGGACAGGTTGAAAAACTGTTTTTT. Translated, it gives CASSLRPGQVEKLFF.

V gene TRBV6-5 combines with J gene TRBJ2-2, with a possible D match to TRBD2 (5 bases). The CDR3 is 16 amino acids. The germline gives CDR1 MNHEY, CDR2 SVGAGI. V was pared by 4 bases and J by 4 bases, with 16 bases between. This CDR3 reads CASSLKPGSGTGELFF. As DNA, the CDR3 is TGTGCCAGCAGTTTGAAGCCGGGGTCAGGCACCGGGGAGCTGTTTTTT.

V gene TRBV15 combines with J gene TRBJ1-5, with D tentatively TRBD1 (5 bases). Germline V gene sequence: CDR1 LNHNV, CDR2 YYDKDF (reference sequence). This CDR3 has 13 amino acids. Trimming stripped 3 bases from V and 3 bases from J, with 6 bases between. This CDR3 is CATSRGPNQPQHF. The CDR3 DNA reads as TGTGCCACCAGCAGGGGGCCCAATCAGCCCCAGCATTTT.

The chain links TRBV2 to TRBJ2-7; TRBD2 might be the D (6 bases). CDR1 is SNHLY and CDR2 is FYNNEI in the germline V gene. The CDR3 has 11 residues. Trimming pared 8 bases from V and 6 bases from J, leaving 11 bases between. The CDR3 nucleotides read TGTGCCAGCTCGGGGGTCGTCGAGCAGTACTTC. Encoded protein: CASSGVVEQYF.

This chain connects TRBV28 to TRBJ1-5; TRBD1 is a possible D gene (6 bases). The germline gives CDR1 MDHEN, CDR2 SYDVKM. This CDR3 is built from 16 residues. The V end lost 6 bases, the J end lost 2 bases, and 17 bases lay between the germline ends. The CDR3 nucleotides read TGTGCCAGCAGCCACCTAGGGGGAAATGGCAATCAGCCCCAGCATTTT. Protein product: CASSHLGGNGNQPQHF.

The chain combines TRBV15 with TRBJ2-5; 10 positions match TRBD2. CDR3 size: 17 residues. V trimming: 0 bases; J trimming: 7 bases; junction bases outside the gene matches: 11. Germline V CDR1 and CDR2: LNHNV, YYDKDF (reference sequence). CDR3 nucleotide sequence: TGTGCCACCAGCAGAGAGGCTAGCGGGGGTTTGGCACGGACCCAGTACTTC. Translating gives CATSREASGGLARTQYF. The full variable domain, its missing parts supplied by reference TRBV15 and TRBJ2-5, is DAMVIQNPRYQVTQFGKPVTLSCSQTLNHNVMYWYQQKSSQAPKLLFHYYDKDFNNEADTPDNFQSRRPNTSFCFLDIRSPGLGDTAMYLCATSREASGGLARTQYFGPGTRLLVL.

The rearrangement uses TRBV27 and TRBJ1-6; D is undetermined. The CDR3 is 15 residues long. The V end was cut by 4 bases, the J end by 7 bases, with 14 bases between. Germline CDR1 is MNHEY and CDR2 is SMNVEV (reference sequence). The DNA of the CDR3 is TGTGCCAGCAGTTCACCGAGGCAGCAGAATTCACCCCTCCACTTT. Translated, it gives CASSSPRQQNSPLHF.

The J gene is TRBJ2-7, the V gene TRBV28; TRBD1 aligns across 8 bases. Per the germline V gene, CDR1 is MDHEN and CDR2 is SYDVKM. The CDR3 is made up of 15 amino acids. Trimming took 5 bases from V and 2 from J; bases not matched to a gene: 8. CDR3 DNA sequence: TGTGCCAGCAGTGTGACCGGGACAGGAACCTACGAGCAGTACTTC. Translating gives CASSVTGTGTYEQYF.

The rearrangement joins TRBV28 to TRBJ1-1; D is perhaps TRBD1 (5 bases). Germline V CDR1 and CDR2: MDHEN, SYDVKM. V lost 6 bases and J lost 3, with 17 bases in between. The CDR3 runs 15 residues. The chain's CDR3 is CASREGIDRDTEAFF. The CDR3 DNA sequence: TGTGCCAGCAGAGAAGGGATAGACAGAGACACTGAAGCTTTCTTT.

The chain uses TRBV30 and TRBJ2-1; TRBD2 matches at 8 bases. The CDR3 totals 15 residues. CDR1 is GTSNPN and CDR2 is SVGIG in the germline V gene (reference sequence). Germline trimming cut 5 bases from V and 2 bases from J; bases unmatched to any gene: 8. Written as DNA, the CDR3 is TGTGCCTGGGGAAGAGCGGGAGACCCCTACAATGAGCAGTTCTTC. Its translation: CAWGRAGDPYNEQFF.

DNA for the CDR3: TGTGCCAGCAGCGTAGGTTCAGGGGTTCGGGATACGCAGTATTTT. Protein: CASSVGSGVRDTQYF. This chain joins TRBV9 and TRBJ2-3; a possible D gene is TRBD1 (6 bases). Germline values: CDR1 SGDLS, CDR2 YYNGEE. V lost 0 bases, J lost 6 bases, and 14 bases lay in between. The CDR3 is made up of 15 amino acids.

The gene calls are TRBV7-3 and TRBJ2-2; TRBD1 aligns across 10 bases. Germline V gives CDR1 SGHTA, CDR2 FQGTGA. J was trimmed by 4 bases and V by 6 bases; bases with no gene match: 14. The length of the CDR3 is 18 residues. CDR3 DNA: TGTGCCAGCAGTCCGCACCTTCGACAGGGGGCAAGCACCGGGGAGCTGTTTTTT. It specifies CASSPHLRQGASTGELFF.

The chain links TRBV5-1 to TRBJ2-7; 11 nucleotides line up with TRBD2. J was trimmed by 2 bases and V by 0 bases; bases with no gene match: 4. Germline V gene sequence: CDR1 SGHRS, CDR2 YFSETQ. There are 16 residues in the CDR3. In nucleotides, the CDR3 is TGCGCCAGCAGCTTGGCGGGGGGACTAGCGGCCTACGAGCAGTACTTC. Translated: CASSLAGGLAAYEQYF.

The rearrangement joins TRBV18 to TRBJ1-1; tentative D call: TRBD1 (5 bases). Trimming left V 2 bases short and J 0 bases short, with 10 bases between. From germline, CDR1 is KGHSH and CDR2 LQKENI. The CDR3 contains 15 residues. CDR3 sequence reads: CASSPNQGMNTEAFF. The DNA of the CDR3 is TGTGCCAGCTCACCAAACCAGGGAATGAACACTGAAGCTTTCTTT.

The chain carries TRBV10-3 and TRBJ1-2, with TRBD1 matching over 10 bases. There are 14 residues in the CDR3. The V gene's germline CDR1 is ENHRY and CDR2 SYGVKD. V shed 2 bases and J 3 bases; nucleotides not matched to a gene: 0. In DNA, the CDR3 is TGTGCCATCAGTGAGGGACAGGGGGACTATGGCTACACCTTC. This codes for CAISEGQGDYGYTF.

The V gene is TRBV30, the J gene TRBJ1-5; weak D call: TRBD1 (5 bases). V gave up 2 bases and J gave up 2 bases, with 10 bases separating them. The germline V gene has CDR1 GTSNPN and CDR2 SVGIG (reference sequence). The CDR3 loop spans 14 amino acids. CDR3 bases: TGTGCCTGGAGTAAGGCCAGGGGCAATCAGCCCCAGCATTTT. It codes for CAWSKARGNQPQHF.

The V call is TRBV25-1, the J call TRBJ2-1; TRBD2 aligns across 9 bases. V shed 3 bases, J shed 7 bases, and the junction held 10 bases outside the gene matches. Germline V lookup: CDR1 MGHDK, CDR2 SYGVNS. The length of the CDR3 is 16 residues. The CDR3, as DNA: TGTGCCAGCAGTGATGCGGGTAGCGGGAGTAGTAATGAGCAGTTCTTC. The encoded protein is CASSDAGSGSSNEQFF.

The chain joins TRBV2 to TRBJ2-7, with D unresolved. The CDR3 totals 11 residues. Germline values: CDR1 SNHLY, CDR2 FYNNEI. Between the trimmed V and J ends, which lost 5 bases and 3 bases, there was a span of 5 bases. The CDR3 sequence is CASSLLYEQYF. The CDR3 region has the DNA TGTGCCAGCAGTCTACTCTACGAGCAGTACTTC. The variable domain in full, completed from reference TRBV2 and TRBJ2-7, reads EPEVTQTPSHQVTQMGQEVILRCVPISNHLYFYWYRQILGQKVEFLVSFYNNEISEKSEIFDDQFSVERPDGSNFTLKIRSTKLEDSAMYFCASSLLYEQYFGPGTRLTVT.

This chain links TRBV30 with TRBJ2-1, with a weak D call TRBD1 (6 bases). The CDR3 covers 14 residues. In germline, CDR1 is GTSNPN, CDR2 SVGIG (reference sequence). V lost 3 bases, J lost 6 bases, and 15 bases lay in between. CDR3 loop: CAWRGGGRGNEQFF. The CDR3, as DNA: TGTGCCTGGAGAGGTGGTGGCAGGGGCAATGAGCAGTTCTTC. Looking up the rest from reference TRBV30 and TRBJ2-1 gives the full variable domain: SQTIHQWPATLVQPVGSPLSLECTVEGTSNPNLYWYRQAAGRGLQLLFYSVGIGQISSEVPQNLSASRPQDRQFILSSKKLLLSDSGFYLCAWRGGGRGNEQFFGPGTRLTVL.

The rearrangement links TRBV9 to TRBJ2-7; unclear D gene. V dropped 0 bases and J dropped 1 base, with 8 bases sitting between them. Germline V gene data show CDR1 as SGDLS and CDR2 as YYNGEE. The CDR3 is 14 amino acids. CDR3 sequence: CASSVVSGSYEQYF. The CDR3, as DNA: TGTGCCAGCAGCGTAGTTTCCGGGTCCTACGAGCAGTACTTC. The full variable domain, completed using reference TRBV9 and TRBJ2-7, is DSGVTQTPKHLITATGQRVTLRCSPRSGDLSVYWYQQSLDQGLQFLIQYYNGEERAKGNILERFSAQQFPDLHSELNLSSLELGDSALYFCASSVVSGSYEQYFGPGTRLTVT.

The CDR3 reads CASSERMGDYLRETQYF. As DNA, the CDR3 is TGTGCCAGCAGTGAAAGAATGGGGGACTATCTTCGCGAGACCCAGTACTTC. V and J are TRBV6-1 and TRBJ2-5; 7 bases align to TRBD2. V gave up 2 bases and J gave up 5 bases; unmatched junction bases: 14. Germline values: CDR1 MNHNS, CDR2 SASEGT. The CDR3 loop spans 17 amino acids.

J is TRBJ2-3 and V is TRBV7-3; tentatively, D is TRBD2 (5 bases). This CDR3 spans 16 amino acids. Trimming shortened V by 5 bases and J by 0 bases, and 15 bases separated the two germline ends. From germline, CDR1 is SGHTA and CDR2 FQGTGA. The CDR3 bases are TGTGCCAGCAGCCCTCCGGGAATCCGAAGCACAGATACGCAGTATTTT. Translating it yields CASSPPGIRSTDTQYF.